This section outlines one T cell receptor (beta chain) sequence together with its context. Its antigen is unidentified. This CDR3 is built from 13 residues. The V and J ends lost 7 bases and 6 bases, in that order; junction bases with no gene match: 9. Germline CDR1 reads SQVTM; CDR2 reads ANQGSEA. These data come from a study of cytomegalovirus exposure and HLA in healthy donors. Study observations and caveats: It has been reported that TCR beta sequences accurately predicted the HLA-A and HLA-B alleles of most subjects. A likely sequencing artifact accounted for one observed cluster of highly shared sequence variants. TCR beta V segments were, for the most part, productive about 87% or about 30% of the time in an earlier analysis. DRB1 had the most TCR associations and HLA-C the fewest, a later analysis found, with rates varying by HLA locus.

60 Vbeta and 13 Jbeta primers were used in PCR. Assay: immunoSEQ multiplex PCR; the TCRdb copy retains only in-frame clones and omits some. Of 75,000 to 90,000 clones in the sample, approximately 69% were seen once. Sequenced material: PBMCs. The rearrangement uses TRBV29-1 and TRBJ1-2; TRBD1 matches at 9 bases. The sequence was obtained from a man aged 25 to 40 in good health and CMV-seropositive. CDR3 sequence: CSGGPGTGNGYTF. In DNA, the CDR3 is TGCAGCGGGGGACCAGGGACAGGGAATGGCTACACCTTC.